A selection of T cell receptor beta chains follows, all from one sample in a study of control samples from healthy donors and cancer patients. Sequenced by immunoSEQ multiplex PCR; TCRdb stores in-frame clones only, minus some. This table holds about 92,000 clones, almost 85% found once. The specimen was blood. These receptors all come from a woman in her fifties or sixties in good health. CDR3s include the opening cysteine and the closing phenylalanine or tryptophan. Each record gives: V gene, D gene, clone size, J gene, CDR3 protein, CDR3 DNA. The D gene is left open where the match is weak. Clone size is shown for a subset of rows, as once, few, many or a class of expanded clone.

>TRBV10-1|.|.|TRBJ2-7
CASSGPGLGGSNEQYF
TGCGCCAGCAGTGGTCCAGGACTAGGGGGTTCCAACGAGCAGTACTTC
>TRBV28|.|.|TRBJ1-1
CASRPGVYRTEAFF
TGTGCCAGCAGACCAGGGGTCTATCGCACTGAAGCTTTCTTT
>TRBV12-3/TRBV12-4|.|.|TRBJ1-6
CASSFEGKSPLHF
TGTGCCAGCAGTTTTGAGGGAAAATCACCCCTCCACTTT
>TRBV7-9|TRBD1|.|TRBJ1-2
CASSLRDRHGYTF
TGTGCCAGCAGCCTCCGGGACAGGCATGGCTACACCTTC
>TRBV6-4|.|.|TRBJ2-7
CASSDSPFRGRRTIYEQYF
TGTGCCAGCAGTGACTCCCCCTTCAGGGGTAGGCGTACCATCTACGAGCAGTACTTC
>TRBV7-2|TRBD2|few|TRBJ2-7
CASSSITGTRGEQYF
TGTGCCAGCAGCTCGATAACCGGGACTAGGGGGGAGCAGTACTTC
>TRBV28|.|.|TRBJ2-7
CASSPPGSYEQYF
TGTGCCAGCAGTCCTCCGGGTAGCTACGAGCAGTACTTC
>TRBV12-5|TRBD1|.|TRBJ1-2
CASGLGDRQNYGYTF
TGTGCTAGTGGTTTGGGGGACAGGCAAAACTATGGCTACACCTTC
>TRBV19|TRBD2|.|TRBJ2-1
CASSIGTGGSYNEQFF
TGTGCCAGTAGTATAGGAACGGGGGGATCCTACAATGAGCAGTTCTTC
>TRBV3-1/TRBV3-2|TRBD2|.|TRBJ2-1
CASSIAGEYNEQFF
TGTGCCAGCAGCATAGCGGGAGAATACAATGAGCAGTTCTTC
>TRBV18|TRBD1|once|TRBJ2-7
CASSPKQGQPYEQYF
TGTGCCAGCTCCCCCAAACAGGGGCAACCCTACGAGCAGTACTTC
>TRBV2|TRBD2|.|TRBJ2-7
CASSGGSHEQYF
TGTGCCAGCAGTGGCGGGAGCCACGAGCAGTACTTC
>TRBV4-3|.|few|TRBJ2-3
CASSQDWGQGLGRQDTQYF
TGCGCCAGCAGCCAAGATTGGGGTCAGGGTTTAGGTCGACAAGATACGCAGTATTTT
>TRBV5-1|TRBD1|.|TRBJ2-5
CASKNRTGVQETQYF
TGCGCCAGCAAAAACCGGACAGGTGTCCAAGAGACCCAGTACTTC
>TRBV10-3|TRBD2|once|TRBJ2-1
CAISASSGLAGDGHNEQFF
TGTGCCATCAGTGCTTCCTCCGGACTAGCGGGAGATGGGCACAATGAGCAGTTCTTC
>TRBV7-9|.|.|TRBJ1-4
CASSSQGTNEKLFF
TGTGCCAGCAGCTCGCAGGGGACTAATGAAAAACTGTTTTTT
>TRBV28|TRBD1|.|TRBJ2-4
CASSWISSGTAKNIQYF
TGTGCCAGCAGTTGGATATCATCCGGGACAGCTAAAAACATTCAGTACTTC
>TRBV5-1|TRBD2|.|TRBJ2-5
CASSQGTSGETQYF
TGCGCCAGCAGCCAAGGAACTAGCGGCGAGACCCAGTACTTC
>TRBV29-1|.|.|TRBJ1-1
CSVDGTTEAFF
TGCAGCGTTGATGGTACCACTGAAGCTTTCTTT
>TRBV7-8|.|.|TRBJ2-5
CASSPRIRGEETQYF
TGTGCCAGCAGCCCCAGGATTAGGGGGGAAGAGACCCAGTACTTC
>TRBV2|.|.|TRBJ1-1
CASSDLYRMNTEAFF
TGTGCCAGCAGTGATCTGTACAGGATGAACACTGAAGCTTTCTTT
>TRBV9|.|few|TRBJ2-3
CASSAKQGSSTDTQYF
TGTGCCAGCAGCGCCAAACAGGGATCTAGCACAGATACGCAGTATTTT
>TRBV5-6|.|.|TRBJ1-1
CASSLVPDTEAFF
TGTGCCAGCAGCTTGGTCCCGGACACTGAAGCTTTCTTT
>TRBV5-6|TRBD2|.|TRBJ2-1
CASSAGTSGREQFF
TGTGCCAGCAGCGCCGGGACTAGCGGTCGGGAGCAGTTCTTC
>TRBV2|.|.|TRBJ1-2
CASSEGQGRGYTF
TGTGCCAGCAGTGAAGGGCAGGGGCGCGGCTACACCTTC
>TRBV27|.|.|TRBJ2-3
CASSRQPSTDTQYF
TGTGCCAGCAGTCGACAGCCTAGCACAGATACGCAGTATTTT
>TRBV28|TRBD2|.|TRBJ2-1
CASSFAGDYNEQFF
TGTGCCAGCAGTTTCGCGGGAGACTACAATGAGCAGTTCTTC
>TRBV3-1/TRBV3-2|TRBD1|.|TRBJ1-1
CASSSWDRGGTEAFF
TGTGCCAGCAGCTCCTGGGACAGGGGGGGAACTGAAGCTTTCTTT
>TRBV18|TRBD2|many|TRBJ2-7
CASSPRTSGAYEQYF
TGTGCCAGCTCCCCCAGGACTAGCGGGGCCTACGAGCAGTACTTC
>TRBV21-1|.|.|TRBJ2-1
CASLFPRGTKDEQFF
TGTGCCAGCCTATTTCCCCGAGGGACAAAGGATGAGCAGTTCTTC
>TRBV19|.|.|TRBJ2-5
CASSIEWGGPGTYQETQYF
TGTGCCAGTAGTATAGAATGGGGGGGCCCTGGGACGTACCAAGAGACCCAGTACTTC